What follows are 29 T cell receptor beta chains derived from one specimen sequenced in a study of PD-L1 blockade in urothelial cancer. Only in-frame clones appear in the TCRdb table, and some are missing; sequencing was by immunoSEQ multiplex PCR. This sample has roughly 50,000 clones, with around 80% found just once. The time point is: pretreatment peripheral blood. This specimen consisted of PBMCs, obtained around atezolizumab (anti-PD-L1) treatment. These receptor sequences come from a man between 65 and 85 years old with urothelial cancer.

The chain couples TRBV5-4 to TRBJ2-7, with D possibly TRBD2 on 6 matching bases. The CDR3 totals 16 residues. CDR1 is SGHNT and CDR2 is YYREEE in the germline V gene (reference sequence). Trimming pared 4 bases from V and 5 bases from J, leaving 22 bases between. In nucleotides, the CDR3 is TGTGCCAGCAGCGGAGGGTCGATAGTAGGCACCCACGAGCAGTACTTC. Residues: CASSGGSIVGTHEQYF. The full variable domain, rest sourced from reference TRBV5-4 and TRBJ2-7, is ETGVTQSPTHLIKTRGQQVTLRCSSQSGHNTVSWYQQALGQGPQFIFQYYREEENGRGNFPPRFSGLQFPNYSSELNVNALELDDSALYLCASSGGSIVGTHEQYFGPGTRLTVT.

The chain couples TRBV4-2 to TRBJ2-6; 9 nucleotides agree with TRBD1. The trim removed 1 base at V and 4 bases at J, leaving 11 bases unmatched. CDR1 and CDR2 (germline): LGHNA, YNFKEQ. The CDR3 contains 19 residues. In DNA, the CDR3 is TGTGCCAGCAGCCAAGCTTTCGGGGGACAGGGCTCCGGGGCCAACGTCCTGACTTTC. Encoded protein: CASSQAFGGQGSGANVLTF.

This clone was recorded only once. The chain has TRBV14 and TRBJ2-5; the match to TRBD2 covers 7 bases. The CDR3 is 17 amino acids. Trimming at V came to 0 bases and at J to 2 bases, leaving 9 bases not matched to a gene. Per germline, CDR1 SGHDN and CDR2 FVKESK. CDR3: CASSQDRRERYQETQYF. In DNA, the CDR3 is TGTGCCAGCAGCCAAGATCGGCGGGAGAGGTATCAAGAGACCCAGTACTTC.

The rearrangement joins TRBV10-1 to TRBJ2-7; 11 bases match TRBD2. Trimming at V came to 2 bases and at J to 3 bases, leaving 0 bases not matched to a gene. The CDR3 runs 14 residues. The germline CDR1 and CDR2 sequences are WNHNN and SYGVQD (reference sequence). CDR3 protein: CASSETSGSYEQYF. In DNA, the CDR3 is TGCGCCAGCAGTGAGACTAGCGGGAGCTACGAGCAGTACTTC.

The CDR3 loop reads CASSQGRPYNEQFF. The CDR3 region has the DNA TGTGCCAGCAGTCAGGGGCGGCCCTACAATGAGCAGTTCTTC. The chain has TRBV2 and TRBJ2-1, with a weak D call TRBD1 (6 bases). In germline, CDR1 is SNHLY, CDR2 FYNNEI. The CDR3 is 14 residues long. V lost 5 bases to trimming and J lost 2 bases, with 10 bases between them.

This clone was counted ten times or more. The chain has TRBV7-2 and TRBJ1-5; D is ambiguous. CDR1 is SGHTA and CDR2 is FQGNSA in the germline V gene. V dropped 4 bases and J dropped 7 bases, with 14 bases sitting between them. The CDR3 totals 14 residues. CDR3 sequence reads: CASSSSRGYQPQHF. The CDR3 region has the DNA TGTGCCAGCAGCTCCTCACGGGGATACCAGCCCCAGCATTTT.

The chain links TRBV13 to TRBJ2-7, with 10 bases fitting TRBD1. The V gene's germline CDR1 is PRHDT and CDR2 FYEKMQ (reference sequence). CDR3 length: 16 amino acids. After removal of 4 bases from V and 2 bases from J, the junction contained 8 bases not matched to a gene. CDR3 region: CASSSKSGTGAYEQYF. The DNA for the CDR3 is TGTGCCAGCAGCTCCAAGTCCGGGACAGGGGCCTACGAGCAGTACTTC.

J is TRBJ2-3 and V is TRBV4-2; 8 bases fit TRBD2. Germline V lookup: CDR1 LGHNA, CDR2 YNFKEQ. The CDR3 has 17 residues. Germline trimming cut 0 bases from V and 2 bases from J; bases unmatched to any gene: 7. For the CDR3, the DNA is TGTGCCAGCAGCCAAGATCCTAGCGGGCCGCACACAGATACGCAGTATTTT. This gives the protein CASSQDPSGPHTDTQYF.

The chain links TRBV9 to TRBJ2-3, with a tentative D call TRBD2 (5 bases). This CDR3 comprises 16 residues. With 0 bases removed from V and 0 bases from J, the gap between germline ends came to 11 bases. Germline CDR1 reads SGDLS; CDR2 reads YYNGEE. The CDR3 spells CASSVGSGESTDTQYF. In DNA, the CDR3 is TGTGCCAGCAGCGTAGGGTCCGGGGAAAGCACAGATACGCAGTATTTT.

As to this clone: Other DNA sequences of this sample code for an identical CDR3. CDR3 nucleotide sequence: TGCGCCAGCAGCTTAGGGGCTTCTGGGGCCAACGTCCTGACTTTC. Protein: CASSLGASGANVLTF. The V call is TRBV5-1, the J call TRBJ2-6, with D possibly matching TRBD1 (5 bases). CDR1 is SGHRS and CDR2 is YFSETQ in the germline V gene. CDR3 length equals 15 residues. V dropped 2 bases and J dropped 1 base, with 7 bases sitting between them.

The chain uses TRBV21-1 and TRBJ2-7; TRBD2, the D gene given by the table, was not confirmed from the DNA. TRBV21-1 counts as a pseudogene. The CDR3 sequence is 16 residues long. The CDR3 loop is CASGLQAGALPYEQYF. Written as DNA, the CDR3 is TGTGCCAGCGGCCTACAAGCGGGGGCATTACCTTACGAGCAGTACTTC.

The rearrangement links TRBV9 to TRBJ1-3; D unclear. Trimming removed 2 bases at V and 0 bases at J, with 9 bases between. Germline loops: CDR1 SGDLS, CDR2 YYNGEE. The CDR3 consists of 15 residues. The CDR3 sequence: CASSVGGNSGNTIYF. The CDR3 DNA reads TGTGCCAGCAGCGTGGGCGGGAACTCTGGAAACACCATATATTTT. The full variable domain, with the rest looked up from reference TRBV9 and TRBJ1-3, is DSGVTQTPKHLITATGQRVTLRCSPRSGDLSVYWYQQSLDQGLQFLIQYYNGEERAKGNILERFSAQQFPDLHSELNLSSLELGDSALYFCASSVGGNSGNTIYFGEGSWLTVV.

The V gene is TRBV7-6, the J gene TRBJ2-1, with 12 bases fitting TRBD2. V shed 2 bases and J 8 bases; nucleotides not matched to a gene: 7. Germline-derived CDR1 and CDR2 are SGHVS and FNYEAQ. The CDR3 totals 16 residues. The CDR3 loop is CASSLSGLAGFDEQFF. The CDR3 bases are TGTGCCAGCAGCTTATCCGGACTAGCGGGGTTTGATGAGCAGTTCTTC. The whole variable domain, filled in from reference TRBV7-6 and TRBJ2-1, reads GAGVSQSPRYKVTKRGQDVALRCDPISGHVSLYWYRQALGQGPEFLTYFNYEAQQDKSGLPNDRFSAERPEGSISTLTIQRTEQRDSAMYRCASSLSGLAGFDEQFFGPGTRLTVL.

This clone was observed a few times. The chain combines TRBV29-1 with TRBJ2-3; 7 bases fit TRBD2. Trimming cost V 7 bases and J 5 bases; bases outside gene matches: 6. The germline gives CDR1 SQVTM, CDR2 ANQGSEA. This CDR3 region has 12 residues. CDR3 protein: CSGSGAGDTQYF. CDR3 bases: TGCAGCGGAAGCGGGGCAGGAGATACGCAGTATTTT.

This chain joins TRBV27 and TRBJ2-3, with TRBD2 matching 14 bases. Germline-derived CDR1 and CDR2 are MNHEY and SMNVEV (reference sequence). The CDR3 totals 16 residues. Losses at the gene ends were 6 bases for V and 6 bases for J; bases not matched to a gene: 8. CDR3 region: CASRNGLAGGWDTQYF. In DNA form, the CDR3 reads TGTGCCAGCAGGAACGGACTAGCGGGGGGTTGGGATACGCAGTATTTT.

V and J are TRBV18 and TRBJ2-1, with 8 bases identical to TRBD2. The CDR3 spans 15 residues. The junction had 6 bases not matched to a gene; V was cut back by 2 bases and J by 6 bases. CDR1 is KGHSH and CDR2 is LQKENI in the germline V gene. For the CDR3, the DNA is TGTGCCAGCTCACCAGGGACTAGGGGTCTCAATGAGCAGTTCTTC. Protein product: CASSPGTRGLNEQFF. The full variable domain, in which reference TRBV18 and TRBJ2-1 provide the parts outside the CDR3, is NAGVMQNPRHLVRRRGQEARLRCSPMKGHSHVYWYRQLPEEGLKFMVYLQKENIIDESGMPKERFSAEFPKEGPSILRIQQVVRGDSAAYFCASSPGTRGLNEQFFGPGTRLTVL.

V and J are TRBV20-1 and TRBJ2-7; possibly TRBD1 for D (5 bases). Trimming removed 5 bases from V and 0 bases from J, with 5 bases in between. Looked up from germline, CDR1 is DFQATT and CDR2 is SNEGSKA (reference sequence). The CDR3 is made up of 11 amino acids. CDR3: CSADSSYEQYF. The CDR3 region has the DNA TGCAGTGCTGACAGCTCCTACGAGCAGTACTTC.

V gene TRBV15 combines with J gene TRBJ2-7; a possible D gene is TRBD2 (5 bases). The CDR3 totals 16 residues. CDR1 and CDR2 from the germline V gene are LNHNV and YYDKDF (reference sequence). V lost 6 bases, J lost 2 bases, and 20 bases lay in between. The CDR3 sequence is CATSYPARVGTYEQYF. CDR3 in DNA: TGTGCCACCAGTTACCCCGCCCGTGTCGGGACCTACGAGCAGTACTTC.

CDR3 residues: CSGRTGEGLGTDTQYF. The CDR3 DNA reads TGCAGCGGGAGGACAGGGGAAGGCTTGGGGACAGATACGCAGTATTTT. V and J are TRBV29-1 and TRBJ2-3; 9 bases line up with TRBD1. The junction had 14 bases not matched to a gene; V was cut back by 7 bases and J by 3 bases. The germline CDR1 and CDR2 sequences are SQVTM and ANQGSEA. The CDR3 spans 16 residues.

Sample share makes this clone medium-sized (0.01 to 0.1%). V is TRBV7-9 and J is TRBJ1-1, with D hard to call. The ends were cut back, 4 bases at V and 7 bases at J, with 19 bases in the middle. The CDR3 length is 15 residues. Germline V gene sequence: CDR1 SEHNR, CDR2 FQNEAQ (reference sequence). This CDR3 is CASSSMEGWADEAFF. The CDR3, as DNA: TGTGCCAGCAGCTCCATGGAGGGTTGGGCAGATGAAGCTTTCTTT.

V and J are TRBV6-6 and TRBJ1-1; possibly TRBD1 for D (5 bases). V lost 4 bases and J 4 bases, leaving 13 bases between the germline ends. The CDR3 is 14 residues long. CDR1 and CDR2 from the germline V gene are MNHNY and SVGAGI (reference sequence). The CDR3 here is CASSLQGLRTEAFF. CDR3 coding DNA: TGTGCCAGCAGTTTGCAGGGACTGCGCACTGAAGCTTTCTTT.

V usage is TRBV7-6 and J usage is TRBJ2-1, with 9 bases fitting TRBD2. V lost 1 base, J lost 7 bases, and 8 bases stayed unmatched. CDR1 is SGHVS, CDR2 FNYEAQ, per germline. The CDR3 runs 16 residues. The CDR3: CASSLVVSGSINEQFF. The CDR3 DNA is TGTGCCAGCAGCTTAGTGGTTAGCGGGAGTATAAATGAGCAGTTCTTC. Drawing the rest from reference TRBV7-6 and TRBJ2-1, the complete variable domain is GAGVSQSPRYKVTKRGQDVALRCDPISGHVSLYWYRQALGQGPEFLTYFNYEAQQDKSGLPNDRFSAERPEGSISTLTIQRTEQRDSAMYRCASSLVVSGSINEQFFGPGTRLTVL.

J is TRBJ2-7 and V is TRBV30; 8 bases are a match to TRBD1. Unmatched junction bases numbered 11, after V lost 6 bases and J lost 4 bases. This CDR3 spans 14 amino acids. Germline V gene lookup returns CDR1 GTSNPN and CDR2 SVGIG (reference sequence). CDR3 coding DNA: TGTGCCTGCTTTCCCGGGACAGGCTTGTACGAGCAGTACTTC. Translated, it gives CACFPGTGLYEQYF.

CDR3 DNA: TGTGCCAGCAGTGCCGGACAGTTACAAGAGACCCAGTACTTC. The encoded protein is CASSAGQLQETQYF. The chain has TRBV2 and TRBJ2-5; perhaps TRBD1 as D (6 bases). The CDR3 totals 14 residues. Germline CDR1 SNHLY, CDR2 FYNNEI. V was trimmed by 4 bases and J by 2 bases, leaving 11 bases between them.

The V call is TRBV19, the J call TRBJ2-5, with TRBD2 matching 7 bases. The CDR3 contains 13 residues. Per germline, CDR1 LNHDA and CDR2 SQIVND (reference sequence). The junction had 4 bases not matched to a gene; V was cut back by 3 bases and J by 6 bases. This CDR3 is CASSMERGKTQYF. DNA of the CDR3: TGTGCCAGTAGTATGGAGCGGGGAAAGACCCAGTACTTC.

This sequence joins TRBV6-5 and TRBJ1-1; 7 bases map to TRBD1. V lost 5 bases and J lost 6; bases outside the gene matches: 9. Germline CDR1 MNHEY, CDR2 SVGAGI. The CDR3 has 14 residues. The CDR3 is CASSPQGRNPEAFF. The CDR3 DNA follows: TGTGCCAGCAGTCCACAGGGGAGAAACCCTGAAGCTTTCTTT.

The chain carries TRBV27 and TRBJ1-1; tentatively, D is TRBD1 (6 bases). V gave up 5 bases and J gave up 0 bases, with 10 bases separating them. The length of the CDR3 is 14 residues. Germline assignment: CDR1 MNHEY and CDR2 SMNVEV (reference sequence). DNA of the CDR3: TGTGCCAGCAGTAGGGGGTTCATGAACACTGAAGCTTTCTTT. Amino acid sequence: CASSRGFMNTEAFF.

This chain joins TRBV6-6 and TRBJ2-3, with 10 bases aligning to TRBD2. This CDR3 comprises 15 residues. CDR1 and CDR2 (germline): MNHNY, SVGAGI (reference sequence). After removal of 5 bases from V and 6 bases from J, the junction contained 8 bases not matched to a gene. The CDR3 reads CASSLSGGALDTQYF. Written as DNA, the CDR3 is TGTGCCAGCAGTCTGAGCGGGGGGGCCTTGGATACGCAGTATTTT.

The chain links TRBV5-1 to TRBJ2-1; 11 nucleotides match TRBD1. V shed 4 bases, J shed 4 bases, and the junction held 4 bases outside the gene matches. The CDR3 consists of 15 residues. Germline CDR1 SGHRS, CDR2 YFSETQ. The CDR3 DNA follows: TGCGCCAGCAGCGGGGACAGGGGGGGGTACAATGAGCAGTTCTTC. Translating it yields CASSGDRGGYNEQFF. Combining the CDR3 with reference TRBV5-1 and TRBJ2-1 gives the whole variable domain KAGVTQTPRYLIKTRGQQVTLSCSPISGHRSVSWYQQTPGQGLQFLFEYFSETQRNKGNFPGRFSGRQFSNSRSEMNVSTLELGDSALYLCASSGDRGGYNEQFFGPGTRLTVL.